Described below is a single T cell receptor beta chain sequence and its context. Each CDR3 protein gets one entry after TCRdb re-called the 5' RACE reads with MiXCR. This table holds roughly 340,000 distinct CDR3 sequences, over 25% found once. The data are from a study of identical twins' blood T cells. Germline lookup yields CDR1 SGHTA and CDR2 FQGTGA. Trimming left V 1 base short and J 3 bases short, with 9 bases between. The CDR3 covers 15 residues. Six healthy women, forming three identical twin pairs, donated samples. The sequencing input was PBMCs. The chain joins TRBV7-3 to TRBJ2-2; possibly TRBD2 for D (5 bases). The clonotype comes from a woman aged 18-49 years in good health. The CDR3 reads CASSLIGEYTGELFF. As DNA, the CDR3 is TGTGCCAGCAGCTTAATCGGGGAATACACCGGGGAGCTGTTTTTT.